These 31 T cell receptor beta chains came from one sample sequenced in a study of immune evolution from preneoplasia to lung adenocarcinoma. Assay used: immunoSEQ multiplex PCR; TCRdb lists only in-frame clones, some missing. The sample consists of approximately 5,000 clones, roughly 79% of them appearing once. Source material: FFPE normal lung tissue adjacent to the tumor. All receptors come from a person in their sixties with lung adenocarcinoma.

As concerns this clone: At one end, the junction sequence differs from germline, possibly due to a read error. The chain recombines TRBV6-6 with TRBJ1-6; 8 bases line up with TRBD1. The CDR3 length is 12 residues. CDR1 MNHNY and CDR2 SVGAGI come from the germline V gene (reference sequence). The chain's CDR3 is CASRGGQGSAFF. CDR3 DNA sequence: TGTGCCAGCAGAGGCGGACAGGGTAGCGCATTCTTT.

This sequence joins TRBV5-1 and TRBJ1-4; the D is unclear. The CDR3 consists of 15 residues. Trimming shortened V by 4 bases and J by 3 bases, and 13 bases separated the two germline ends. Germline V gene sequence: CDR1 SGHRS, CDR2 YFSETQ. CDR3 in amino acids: CASSLFGGPNEKLFF. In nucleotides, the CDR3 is TGCGCCAGCAGCCTGTTCGGTGGTCCTAATGAAAAACTGTTTTTT.

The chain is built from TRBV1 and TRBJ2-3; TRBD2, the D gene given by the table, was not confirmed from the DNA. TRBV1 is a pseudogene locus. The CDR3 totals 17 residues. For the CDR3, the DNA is TGCACCAGCAGCCAAGACGGGAGCGGGAGATCGTGGGATACGCAGTATTTT. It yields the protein CTSSQDGSGRSWDTQYF.

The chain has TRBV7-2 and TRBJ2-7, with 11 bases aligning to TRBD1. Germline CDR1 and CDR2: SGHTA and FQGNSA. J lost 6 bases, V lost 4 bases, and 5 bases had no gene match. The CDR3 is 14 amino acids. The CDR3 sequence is CASSSGTGGLEQYF. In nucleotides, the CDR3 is TGTGCCAGCAGCTCCGGGACAGGGGGACTCGAGCAGTACTTC.

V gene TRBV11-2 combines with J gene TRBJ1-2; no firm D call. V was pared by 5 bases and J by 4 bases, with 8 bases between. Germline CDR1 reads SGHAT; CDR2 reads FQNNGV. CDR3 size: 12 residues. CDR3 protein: CASSPSGYGYTF. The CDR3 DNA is TGTGCCAGCAGCCCCTCTGGCTATGGCTACACCTTC. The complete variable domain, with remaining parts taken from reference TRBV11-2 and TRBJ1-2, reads EAGVAQSPRYKIIEKRQSVAFWCNPISGHATLYWYQQILGQGPKLLIQFQNNGVVDDSQLPKDRFSAERLKGVDSTLKIQPAKLEDSAVYLCASSPSGYGYTFGSGTRLTVV.

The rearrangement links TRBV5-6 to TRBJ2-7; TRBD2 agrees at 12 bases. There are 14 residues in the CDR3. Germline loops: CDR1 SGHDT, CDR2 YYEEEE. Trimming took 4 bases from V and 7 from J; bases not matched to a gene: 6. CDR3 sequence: CASSLAGGLKEQYF. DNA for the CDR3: TGTGCCAGCAGCCTAGCGGGAGGGCTAAAGGAGCAGTACTTC.

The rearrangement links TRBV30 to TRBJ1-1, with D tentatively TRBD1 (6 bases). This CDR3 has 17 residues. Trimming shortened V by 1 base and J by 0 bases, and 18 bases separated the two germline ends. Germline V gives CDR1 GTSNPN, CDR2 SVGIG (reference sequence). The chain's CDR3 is CAWSAGAWGLLNTEAFF. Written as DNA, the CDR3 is TGTGCCTGGAGTGCGGGGGCTTGGGGGCTTCTGAACACTGAAGCTTTCTTT.

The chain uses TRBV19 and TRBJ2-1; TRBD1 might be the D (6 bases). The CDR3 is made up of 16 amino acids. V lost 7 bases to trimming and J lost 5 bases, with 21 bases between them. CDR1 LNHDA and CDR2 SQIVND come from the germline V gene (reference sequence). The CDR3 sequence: CASTRLGQGYHNEQFF. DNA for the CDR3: TGTGCCAGTACCCGGCTGGGCCAGGGGTACCACAATGAGCAGTTCTTC.

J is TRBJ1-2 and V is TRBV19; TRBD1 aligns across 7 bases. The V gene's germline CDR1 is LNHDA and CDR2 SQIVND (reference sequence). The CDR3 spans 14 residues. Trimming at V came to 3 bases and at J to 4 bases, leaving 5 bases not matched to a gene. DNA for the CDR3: TGTGCCAGTAGTATGCAACCAGGGGGCTATGGCTACACCTTC. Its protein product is CASSMQPGGYGYTF.

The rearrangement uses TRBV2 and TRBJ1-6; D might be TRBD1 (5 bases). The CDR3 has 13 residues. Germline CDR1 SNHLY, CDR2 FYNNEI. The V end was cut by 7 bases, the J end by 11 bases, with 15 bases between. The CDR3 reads CASTPPRGAPLHF. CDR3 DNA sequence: TGTGCCAGCACGCCGCCTCGGGGGGCACCCCTCCACTTT.

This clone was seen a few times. CDR3 coding DNA: TGCGCCAGCAGCCCGGGGACAGCCAGACTAATGAACACTGAAGCTTTCTTT. It specifies CASSPGTARLMNTEAFF. The chain joins TRBV4-1 to TRBJ1-1; TRBD1 aligns across 7 bases. The V and J ends lost 4 bases and 0 bases, in that order; junction bases with no gene match: 11. Germline V gene data show CDR1 as MGHRA and CDR2 as YSYEKL. The CDR3 is 17 amino acids.

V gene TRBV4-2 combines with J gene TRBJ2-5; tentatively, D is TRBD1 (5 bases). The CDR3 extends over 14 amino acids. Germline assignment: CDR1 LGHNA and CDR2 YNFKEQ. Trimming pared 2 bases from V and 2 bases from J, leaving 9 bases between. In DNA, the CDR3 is TGTGCCAGCAGCCAAAAGGGGATACAAGAGACCCAGTACTTC. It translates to CASSQKGIQETQYF.

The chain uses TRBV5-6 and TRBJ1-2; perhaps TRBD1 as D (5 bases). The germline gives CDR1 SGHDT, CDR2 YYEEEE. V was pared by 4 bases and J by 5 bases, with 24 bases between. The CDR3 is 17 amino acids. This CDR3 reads CASSPEARDAGGYGYTF. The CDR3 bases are TGTGCCAGCAGCCCCGAAGCCCGGGACGCTGGAGGGTATGGCTACACCTTC.

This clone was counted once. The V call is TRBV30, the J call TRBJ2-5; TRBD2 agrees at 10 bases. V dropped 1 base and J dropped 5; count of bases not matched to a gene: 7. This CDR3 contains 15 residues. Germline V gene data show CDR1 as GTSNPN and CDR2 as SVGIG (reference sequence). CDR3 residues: CAWSERGGTGETQYF. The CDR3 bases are TGTGCCTGGAGTGAGCGGGGGGGCACCGGGGAGACCCAGTACTTC.

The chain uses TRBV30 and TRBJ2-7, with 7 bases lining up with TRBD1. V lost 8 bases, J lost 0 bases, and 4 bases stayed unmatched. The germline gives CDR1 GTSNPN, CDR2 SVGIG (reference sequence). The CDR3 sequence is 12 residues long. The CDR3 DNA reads TGTGCCCAGGGACAGAGCTCCTACGAGCAGTACTTC. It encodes CAQGQSSYEQYF.

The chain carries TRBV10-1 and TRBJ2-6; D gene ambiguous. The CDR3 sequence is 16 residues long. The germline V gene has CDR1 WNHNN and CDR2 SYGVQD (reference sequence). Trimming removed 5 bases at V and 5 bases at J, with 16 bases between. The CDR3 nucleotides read TGCGCCAGCAGTTCCATCGCACAAAGTCGGGCCAACGTCCTGACTTTC. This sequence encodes CASSSIAQSRANVLTF.

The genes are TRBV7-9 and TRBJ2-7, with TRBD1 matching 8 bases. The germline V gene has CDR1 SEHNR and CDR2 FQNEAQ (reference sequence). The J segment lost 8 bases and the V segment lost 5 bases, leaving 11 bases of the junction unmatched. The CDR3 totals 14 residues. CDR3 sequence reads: CASSPLQGGAQQYF. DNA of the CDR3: TGTGCCAGCAGCCCGTTACAGGGGGGTGCGCAGCAGTACTTC.

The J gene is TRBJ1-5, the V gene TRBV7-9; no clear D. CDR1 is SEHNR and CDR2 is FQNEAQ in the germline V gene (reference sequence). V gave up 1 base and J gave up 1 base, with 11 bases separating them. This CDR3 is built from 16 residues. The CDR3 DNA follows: TGTGCCAGCAGCTTAGAGGTGGGCAAGAGCAATCAGCCCCAGCATTTT. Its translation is CASSLEVGKSNQPQHF. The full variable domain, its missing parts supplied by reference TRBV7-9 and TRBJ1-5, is DTGVSQNPRHKITKRGQNVTFRCDPISEHNRLYWYRQTLGQGPEFLTYFQNEAQLEKSRLLSDRFSAERPKGSFSTLEIQRTEQGDSAMYLCASSLEVGKSNQPQHFGDGTRLSIL.

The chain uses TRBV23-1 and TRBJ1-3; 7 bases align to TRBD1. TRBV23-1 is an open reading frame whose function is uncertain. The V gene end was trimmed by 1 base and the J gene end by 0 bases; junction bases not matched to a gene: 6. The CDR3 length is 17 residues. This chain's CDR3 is CASSQFEGAISGNTIYF. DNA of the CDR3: TGCGCCAGCAGTCAATTCGAGGGGGCGATCTCTGGAAACACCATATATTTT.

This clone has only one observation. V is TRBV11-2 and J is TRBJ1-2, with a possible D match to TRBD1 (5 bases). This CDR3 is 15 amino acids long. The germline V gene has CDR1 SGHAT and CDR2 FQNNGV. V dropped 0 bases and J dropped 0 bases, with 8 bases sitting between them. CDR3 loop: CASSLEAGSNYGYTF. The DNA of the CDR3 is TGTGCCAGCAGCTTAGAGGCAGGGTCTAACTATGGCTACACCTTC.

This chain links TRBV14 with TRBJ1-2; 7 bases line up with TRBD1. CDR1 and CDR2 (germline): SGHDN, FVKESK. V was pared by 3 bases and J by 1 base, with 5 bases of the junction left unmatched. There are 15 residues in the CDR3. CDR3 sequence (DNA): TGTGCCAGCAGCCACCAGGGGGAACGTAACTATGGCTACACCTTC. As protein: CASSHQGERNYGYTF.

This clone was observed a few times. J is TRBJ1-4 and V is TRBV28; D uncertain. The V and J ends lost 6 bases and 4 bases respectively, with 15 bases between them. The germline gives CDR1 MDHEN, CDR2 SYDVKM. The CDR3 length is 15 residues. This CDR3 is CASSRIFGDNEKLFF. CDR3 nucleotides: TGTGCCAGCAGCCGGATTTTTGGTGATAATGAAAAACTGTTTTTT.

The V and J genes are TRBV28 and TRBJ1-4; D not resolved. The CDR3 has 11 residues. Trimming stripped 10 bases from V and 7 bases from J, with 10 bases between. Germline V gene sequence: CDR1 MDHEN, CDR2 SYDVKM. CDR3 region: CATIHGEKLFF. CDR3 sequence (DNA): TGTGCCACTATACACGGTGAAAAACTGTTTTTT.

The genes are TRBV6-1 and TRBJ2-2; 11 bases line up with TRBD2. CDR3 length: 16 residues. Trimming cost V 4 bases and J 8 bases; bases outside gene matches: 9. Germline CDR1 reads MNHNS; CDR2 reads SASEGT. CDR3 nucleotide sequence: TGTGCCAGCAGTGTAGGCACTAGCGGGAGTAGAGGGGAGCTGTTTTTT. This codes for CASSVGTSGSRGELFF.

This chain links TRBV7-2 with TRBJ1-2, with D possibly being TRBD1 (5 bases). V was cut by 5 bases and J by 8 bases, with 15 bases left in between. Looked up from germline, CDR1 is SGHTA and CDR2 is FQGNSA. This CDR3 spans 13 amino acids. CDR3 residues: CASSLGFWGGYTF. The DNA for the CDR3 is TGTGCCAGCAGCCTTGGGTTTTGGGGCGGCTACACCTTC.

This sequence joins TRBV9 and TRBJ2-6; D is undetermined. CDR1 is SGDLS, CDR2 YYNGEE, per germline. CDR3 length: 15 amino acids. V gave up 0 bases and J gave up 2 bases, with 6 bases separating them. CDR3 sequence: CASSVGGTGANVLTF. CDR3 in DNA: TGTGCCAGCAGCGTAGGTGGGACTGGGGCCAACGTCCTGACTTTC.

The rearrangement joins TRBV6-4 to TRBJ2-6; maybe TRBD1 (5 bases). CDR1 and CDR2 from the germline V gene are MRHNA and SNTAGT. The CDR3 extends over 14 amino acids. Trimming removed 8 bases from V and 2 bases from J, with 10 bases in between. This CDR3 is CASAPGPGANVLTF. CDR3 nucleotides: TGTGCCAGCGCCCCAGGGCCTGGGGCCAACGTCCTGACTTTC.

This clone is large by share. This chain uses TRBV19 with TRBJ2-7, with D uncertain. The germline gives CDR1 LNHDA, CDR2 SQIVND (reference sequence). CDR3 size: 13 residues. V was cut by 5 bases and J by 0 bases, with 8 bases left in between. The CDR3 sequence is CASSSAVSYEQYF. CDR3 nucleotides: TGTGCCAGTAGTTCCGCAGTCTCCTACGAGCAGTACTTC.

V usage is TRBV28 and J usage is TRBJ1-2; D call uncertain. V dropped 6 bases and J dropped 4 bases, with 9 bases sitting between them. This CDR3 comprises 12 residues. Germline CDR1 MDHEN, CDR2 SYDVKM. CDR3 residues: CASRSGSYGYTF. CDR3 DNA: TGTGCCAGCAGGTCCGGAAGCTATGGCTACACCTTC.

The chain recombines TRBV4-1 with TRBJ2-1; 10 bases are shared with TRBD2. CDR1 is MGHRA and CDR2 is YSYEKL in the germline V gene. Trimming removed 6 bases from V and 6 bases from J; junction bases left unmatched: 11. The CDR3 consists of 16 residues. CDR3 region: CASRGWSGRGLNEQFF. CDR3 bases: TGCGCCAGCAGGGGTTGGAGCGGGAGGGGTCTCAATGAGCAGTTCTTC.

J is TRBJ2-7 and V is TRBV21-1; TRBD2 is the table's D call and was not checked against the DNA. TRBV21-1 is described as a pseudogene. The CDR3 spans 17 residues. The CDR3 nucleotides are TGTGCCAGCAGCAAAGCGCTAGGCAGCTGGTGCTCCTACGAGCAGTACTTC. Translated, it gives CASSKALGSWCSYEQYF.